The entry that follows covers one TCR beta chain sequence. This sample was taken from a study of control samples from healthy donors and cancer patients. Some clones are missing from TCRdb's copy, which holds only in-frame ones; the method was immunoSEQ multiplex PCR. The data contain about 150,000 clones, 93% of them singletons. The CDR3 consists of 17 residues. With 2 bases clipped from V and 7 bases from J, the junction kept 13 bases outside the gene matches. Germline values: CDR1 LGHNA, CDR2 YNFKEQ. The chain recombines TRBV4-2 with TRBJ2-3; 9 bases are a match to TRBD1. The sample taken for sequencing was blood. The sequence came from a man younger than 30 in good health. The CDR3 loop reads CASSQSRGTGSEYTQYF. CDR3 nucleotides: TGTGCCAGCAGCCAATCGAGAGGGACAGGGAGCGAATATACGCAGTATTTT.